The 23 T cell receptor beta chains listed next were all sequenced from one sample in a study of blood T cell repertoires in COVID-19. The data were produced by immunoSEQ multiplex PCR, yet TCRdb's version contains in-frame clones alone and is incomplete. The sample has approximately 200,000 clones, 75% to 90% seen once. The sample comprised peripheral blood. Receptors originate from a man aged 25 to 40 with COVID-19, enrolled during active disease.

The chain links TRBV29-1 to TRBJ2-7; 7 bases fit TRBD2. The ends lost 6 bases at V and 3 bases at J; junction bases unmatched: 5. Germline V gene lookup returns CDR1 SQVTM and CDR2 ANQGSEA. The CDR3 has 12 residues. The CDR3 nucleotides read TGCAGCGTCTTGGGGGGGAACTACGAGCAGTACTTC. Its protein is CSVLGGNYEQYF.

The chain uses TRBV5-5 and TRBJ1-5; D remains ambiguous. The V and J ends lost 4 bases and 2 bases respectively, with 22 bases between them. Germline loops: CDR1 SGHKS, CDR2 YYEKEE (reference sequence). The CDR3 runs 18 residues. The CDR3 DNA reads as TGTGCCAGCAGCGCCGTTCCATCGGGTGCCATTGGCAATCAGCCCCAGCATTTT. Translated, it gives CASSAVPSGAIGNQPQHF.

This rearrangement joins TRBV29-1 to TRBJ1-4, with D unresolved. Germline values: CDR1 SQVTM, CDR2 ANQGSEA. The CDR3 runs 13 residues. Trimming took 4 bases from V and 1 from J, leaving 7 bases between them. CDR3 sequence (DNA): TGCAGCGTTGGCCACAGAACTAATGAAAAACTGTTTTTT. This sequence encodes CSVGHRTNEKLFF.

The gene calls are TRBV11-1 and TRBJ1-2; 9 bases align to TRBD1. V dropped 1 base and J dropped 4; count of bases not matched to a gene: 7. There are 16 residues in the CDR3. Per the germline V gene, CDR1 is SGHAT and CDR2 is FQDESV (reference sequence). The CDR3 loop reads CASSLGGQGTSYGYTF. The CDR3 DNA reads TGTGCCAGCAGCTTAGGGGGACAGGGTACCTCCTATGGCTACACCTTC.

The V and J genes are TRBV7-9 and TRBJ2-7; the D is unclear. The germline V and J ends were trimmed by 3 bases and 7 bases, with 19 bases remaining between them. The CDR3 is 15 amino acids. Germline CDR1 and CDR2: SEHNR and FQNEAQ (reference sequence). CDR3 coding DNA: TGTGCCAGCAGCTTTGATTTAGGCATCTCGAGGGAGCAGTACTTC. It specifies CASSFDLGISREQYF.

J is TRBJ2-1 and V is TRBV5-8; tentative D call: TRBD1 (5 bases). Germline CDR1 reads SGHTS; CDR2 reads YDEGEE. The CDR3 runs 15 residues. V was shortened by 5 bases and J by 2 bases, with 14 bases between the two germline ends. The CDR3 protein is CASSSQGFTYNEQFF. The CDR3 DNA sequence: TGTGCCAGCAGTTCTCAGGGATTCACCTACAATGAGCAGTTCTTC.

The chain couples TRBV28 to TRBJ2-7; D is perhaps TRBD2 (6 bases). The V end was cut by 3 bases, the J end by 3 bases, with 6 bases between. This CDR3 comprises 12 residues. CDR1 MDHEN and CDR2 SYDVKM come from the germline V gene. DNA of the CDR3: TGTGCCAGCAGTTTGGGAGGCTACGAGCAGTACTTC. Encoded protein: CASSLGGYEQYF.

The CDR3 loop reads CATSDRDRGFTEAFF. The CDR3 DNA reads TGTGCCACCAGTGACCGGGACAGGGGATTCACTGAAGCTTTCTTT. This chain links TRBV24-1 with TRBJ1-1, with TRBD1 matching over 10 bases. V dropped 4 bases and J dropped 4; count of bases not matched to a gene: 5. The CDR3 covers 15 residues. Germline V CDR1 and CDR2: KGHDR, SFDVKD.

The gene calls are TRBV29-1 and TRBJ1-2, with D possibly matching TRBD1 (6 bases). Germline assignment: CDR1 SQVTM and CDR2 ANQGSEA. CDR3 length: 14 amino acids. Between the trimmed V and J ends, which lost 4 bases and 0 bases, there was a span of 12 bases. CDR3 in amino acids: CSVGPWGPNYGYTF. The CDR3 DNA follows: TGCAGCGTTGGGCCCTGGGGGCCTAACTATGGCTACACCTTC.

This clone has a single count. The gene calls are TRBV28 and TRBJ2-7; 8 bases map to TRBD1. The V gene's germline CDR1 is MDHEN and CDR2 SYDVKM. The V and J ends lost 4 bases and 1 base, in that order; junction bases with no gene match: 9. This CDR3 contains 16 residues. For the CDR3, the DNA is TGTGCCAGCAGTTCCCCCTGGACAGGGTTATCCTACGAGCAGTACTTC. This translates into CASSSPWTGLSYEQYF.

V usage is TRBV7-8 and J usage is TRBJ2-2, with TRBD1 matching over 9 bases. V trimming: 5 bases; J trimming: 3 bases; junction bases outside the gene matches: 4. This CDR3 has 15 amino acids. Germline values: CDR1 SGHVS, CDR2 FQNEAQ. CDR3 coding DNA: TGTGCCAGCAGCCCGGGACAGGGTTACACCGGGGAGCTGTTTTTT. It is translated as CASSPGQGYTGELFF.

The rearrangement uses TRBV18 and TRBJ1-5, with TRBD1 matching 9 bases. With V trimmed by 4 bases and J by 8 bases, 6 bases remained unmatched. This CDR3 contains 14 residues. CDR1 and CDR2 (germline): KGHSH, LQKENI. The CDR3 reads CASSRDRGAEPQHF. CDR3 DNA sequence: TGTGCCAGCTCACGAGACAGGGGGGCTGAGCCCCAGCATTTT.

The chain joins TRBV28 to TRBJ2-3; D perhaps matches TRBD2 (7 bases). Germline V gene sequence: CDR1 MDHEN, CDR2 SYDVKM. Trimming took off 4 bases at V and 2 bases at J, with 19 bases between the two ends. The CDR3 length is 17 residues. The CDR3 nucleotides are TGTGCCAGCAGTTCCTATGGGGGGGGCGTTTTCACAGATACGCAGTATTTT. It yields the protein CASSSYGGGVFTDTQYF.

The CDR3 DNA sequence: TGTGCTATATCTCGGGGGGCCACCGGGGAGCTGTTTTTT. Translation: CAISRGATGELFF. This chain joins TRBV5-4 and TRBJ2-2; D may be TRBD2 (7 bases). The CDR3 is 13 residues long. The V gene's germline CDR1 is SGHNT and CDR2 YYREEE (reference sequence).

The gene calls are TRBV6-1 and TRBJ1-4; a weak D match, TRBD1 (5 bases). Between the trimmed V and J ends, which lost 3 bases and 0 bases, there was a span of 14 bases. The germline V gene encodes CDR1 MNHNS and CDR2 SASEGT. This CDR3 is built from 17 residues. CDR3 protein: CASSDPGGTATNEKLFF. The CDR3 nucleotides read TGTGCCAGCAGTGATCCCGGGGGGACCGCAACTAATGAAAAACTGTTTTTT.

V gene TRBV5-5 combines with J gene TRBJ1-1; tentatively, D is TRBD1 (5 bases). The CDR3 extends over 13 amino acids. Germline-derived CDR1 and CDR2 are SGHKS and YYEKEE (reference sequence). V was pared by 4 bases and J by 7 bases, with 14 bases between. The CDR3 nucleotides read TGTGCCAGCAGCCCGGGGGTCACAGGTGAAGCTTTCTTT. Translated, it gives CASSPGVTGEAFF.

V gene TRBV19 combines with J gene TRBJ1-1; 7 bases line up with TRBD1. The trim removed 7 bases at V and 1 base at J, leaving 6 bases unmatched. This CDR3 is built from 14 residues. Germline V lookup: CDR1 LNHDA, CDR2 SQIVND (reference sequence). Here the CDR3 reads CASTSRDRNTEAFF. CDR3 bases: TGTGCCAGTACCTCGAGGGACAGGAACACTGAAGCTTTCTTT.

The chain has TRBV6-5 and TRBJ1-5, with TRBD1 as a possible D gene (6 bases). CDR3 length equals 15 residues. V lost 6 bases and J lost 3, with 15 bases in between. Germline lookup yields CDR1 MNHEY and CDR2 SVGAGI. CDR3 in amino acids: CASRQTTGNNQPQHF. The CDR3 coding sequence is TGTGCCAGCAGACAGACGACAGGCAACAATCAGCCCCAGCATTTT.

CDR3 DNA: TGTGCCAGTACACTAGCGGGAGGATACAATGAGCAGTTCTTC. Its protein is CASTLAGGYNEQFF. The chain employs TRBV7-3 and TRBJ2-1; TRBD2 aligns across 12 bases. J gave up 4 bases and V 9 bases, and 4 bases lay outside the gene matches. The CDR3 covers 14 residues. CDR1 and CDR2 (germline): SGHTA, FQGTGA.

The chain is built from TRBV10-3 and TRBJ1-2; 8 bases fit TRBD1. This CDR3 has 13 amino acids. The V and J ends lost 6 bases and 7 bases, in that order; junction bases with no gene match: 7. Germline CDR1 and CDR2: ENHRY and SYGVKD. CDR3 in DNA: TGTGCCATCAGCTTGGACAGGGCTTCTGGCTACACCTTC. Translated: CAISLDRASGYTF.

This clone came up a few times. This chain links TRBV27 with TRBJ1-1; 8 bases fit TRBD1. Germline trimming cut 6 bases from V and 9 bases from J; bases unmatched to any gene: 6. CDR3 size: 12 residues. Germline CDR1 MNHEY, CDR2 SMNVEV (reference sequence). The CDR3 region has the DNA TGTGCCAGCAGCGACAGGGGTGAGCAAGCTTTCTTT. Translation: CASSDRGEQAFF.

The chain carries TRBV19 and TRBJ1-3; 9 bases match TRBD1. Trimming at V came to 7 bases and at J to 2 bases, leaving 18 bases not matched to a gene. The CDR3 spans 19 residues. The germline gives CDR1 LNHDA, CDR2 SQIVND (reference sequence). In nucleotides, the CDR3 is TGTGCCAGTACAGCTTCGGGACAGGGAAGAGTCTCAGCTGGAAACACCATATATTTT. It yields the protein CASTASGQGRVSAGNTIYF.

The rearrangement uses TRBV15 and TRBJ1-5; 9 nucleotides align to TRBD1. The trim removed 5 bases at V and 10 bases at J, leaving 9 bases unmatched. Germline V gene lookup returns CDR1 LNHNV and CDR2 YYDKDF (reference sequence). This CDR3 comprises 14 residues. CDR3 nucleotide sequence: TGTGCCACCAGCTTCGGGACAGGGAAAAACCCCCAGCATTTT. This translates into CATSFGTGKNPQHF.